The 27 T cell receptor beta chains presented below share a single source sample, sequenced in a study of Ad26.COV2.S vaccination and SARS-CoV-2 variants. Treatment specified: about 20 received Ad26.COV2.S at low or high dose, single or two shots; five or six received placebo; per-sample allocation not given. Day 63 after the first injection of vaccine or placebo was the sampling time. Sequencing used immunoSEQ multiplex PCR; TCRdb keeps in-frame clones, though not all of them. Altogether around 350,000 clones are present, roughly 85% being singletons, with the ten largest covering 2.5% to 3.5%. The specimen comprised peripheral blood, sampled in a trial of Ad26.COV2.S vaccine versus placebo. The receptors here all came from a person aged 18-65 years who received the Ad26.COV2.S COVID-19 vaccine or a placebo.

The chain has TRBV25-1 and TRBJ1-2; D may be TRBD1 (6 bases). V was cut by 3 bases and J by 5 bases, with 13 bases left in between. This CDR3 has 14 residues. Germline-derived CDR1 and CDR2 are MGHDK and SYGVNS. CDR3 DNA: TGTGCCAGCAGTGATAGAAGGGACACGTATGGCTACACCTTC. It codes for CASSDRRDTYGYTF.

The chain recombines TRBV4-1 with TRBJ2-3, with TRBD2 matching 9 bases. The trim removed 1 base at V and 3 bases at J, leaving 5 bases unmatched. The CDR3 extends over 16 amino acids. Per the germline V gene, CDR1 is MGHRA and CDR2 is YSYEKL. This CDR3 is CASSQGLLAGTDTQYF. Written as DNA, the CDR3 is TGCGCCAGCAGCCAAGGCCTCCTAGCGGGGACAGATACGCAGTATTTT.

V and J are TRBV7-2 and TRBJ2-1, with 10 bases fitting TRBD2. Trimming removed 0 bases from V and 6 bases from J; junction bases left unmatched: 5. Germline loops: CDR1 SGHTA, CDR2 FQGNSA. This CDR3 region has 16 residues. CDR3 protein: CASSLATLAGANEQFF. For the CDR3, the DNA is TGTGCCAGCAGCTTAGCGACGCTAGCGGGAGCCAATGAGCAGTTCTTC.

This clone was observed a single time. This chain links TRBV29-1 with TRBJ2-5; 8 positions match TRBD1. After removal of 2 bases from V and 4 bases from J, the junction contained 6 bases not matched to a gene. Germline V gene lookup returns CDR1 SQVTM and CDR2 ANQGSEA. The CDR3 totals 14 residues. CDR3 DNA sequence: TGCAGCGTTGAACAGGGGGCGCTGGGAGAGACCCAGTACTTC. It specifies CSVEQGALGETQYF.

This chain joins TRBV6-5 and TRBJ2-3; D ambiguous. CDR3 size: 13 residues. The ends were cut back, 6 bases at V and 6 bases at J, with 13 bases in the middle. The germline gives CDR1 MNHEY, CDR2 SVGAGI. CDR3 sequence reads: CASSRSFGDTQYF. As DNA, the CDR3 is TGTGCCAGCAGCCGATCATTTGGGGATACGCAGTATTTT.

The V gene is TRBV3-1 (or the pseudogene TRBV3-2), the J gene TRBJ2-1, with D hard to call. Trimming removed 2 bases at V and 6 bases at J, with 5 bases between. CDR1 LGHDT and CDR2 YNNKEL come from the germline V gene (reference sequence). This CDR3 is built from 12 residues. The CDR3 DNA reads TGTGCCAGCAGCCAAATACCCAATGAGCAGTTCTTC. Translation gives CASSQIPNEQFF.

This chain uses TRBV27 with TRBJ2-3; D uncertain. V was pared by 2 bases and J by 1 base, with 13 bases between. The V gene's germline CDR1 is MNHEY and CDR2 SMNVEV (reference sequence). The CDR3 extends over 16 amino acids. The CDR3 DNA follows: TGTGCCAGCAGTTTAGTTTTAGATCTGGGCACAGATACGCAGTATTTT. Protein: CASSLVLDLGTDTQYF.

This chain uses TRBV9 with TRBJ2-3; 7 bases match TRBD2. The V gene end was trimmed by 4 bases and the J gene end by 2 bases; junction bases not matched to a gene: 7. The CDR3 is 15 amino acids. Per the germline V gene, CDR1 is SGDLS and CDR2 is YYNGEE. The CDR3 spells CASSPGGSPTDTQYF. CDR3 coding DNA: TGTGCCAGCAGCCCCGGGGGGAGCCCCACAGATACGCAGTATTTT.

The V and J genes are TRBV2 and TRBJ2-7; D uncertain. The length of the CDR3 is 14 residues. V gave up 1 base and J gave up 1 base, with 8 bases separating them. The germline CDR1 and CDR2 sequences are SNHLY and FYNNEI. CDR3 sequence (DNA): TGTGCCAGCAGTGAAGAACTCGGGTCCTACGAGCAGTACTTC. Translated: CASSEELGSYEQYF.

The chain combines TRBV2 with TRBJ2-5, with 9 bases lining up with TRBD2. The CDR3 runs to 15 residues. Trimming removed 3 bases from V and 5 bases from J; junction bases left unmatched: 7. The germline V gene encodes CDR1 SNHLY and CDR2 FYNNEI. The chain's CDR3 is CASSEAAGGAETQYF. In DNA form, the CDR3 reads TGTGCCAGCAGTGAGGCAGCGGGAGGAGCGGAGACCCAGTACTTC. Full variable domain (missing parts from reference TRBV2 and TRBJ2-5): EPEVTQTPSHQVTQMGQEVILRCVPISNHLYFYWYRQILGQKVEFLVSFYNNEISEKSEIFDDQFSVERPDGSNFTLKIRSTKLEDSAMYFCASSEAAGGAETQYFGPGTRLLVL.

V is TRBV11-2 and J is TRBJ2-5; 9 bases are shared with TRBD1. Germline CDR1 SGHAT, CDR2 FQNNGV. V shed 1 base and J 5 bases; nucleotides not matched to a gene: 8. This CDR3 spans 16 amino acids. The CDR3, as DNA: TGTGCCAGCAGCTTAGTGGGACAGGGTTTGGTGGAGACCCAGTACTTC. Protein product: CASSLVGQGLVETQYF. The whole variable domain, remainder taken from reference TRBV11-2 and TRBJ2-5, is EAGVAQSPRYKIIEKRQSVAFWCNPISGHATLYWYQQILGQGPKLLIQFQNNGVVDDSQLPKDRFSAERLKGVDSTLKIQPAKLEDSAVYLCASSLVGQGLVETQYFGPGTRLLVL.

The CDR3 sequence: CASRPEGGTRYNEQFF. The CDR3 region has the DNA TGTGCCAGCAGACCCGAAGGCGGGACCAGGTACAATGAGCAGTTCTTC. This chain uses TRBV27 with TRBJ2-1; a possible D gene is TRBD2 (6 bases). The CDR3 runs to 16 residues. Trimming cost V 6 bases and J 4 bases, with 19 bases left between them. Germline CDR1 is MNHEY and CDR2 is SMNVEV (reference sequence).

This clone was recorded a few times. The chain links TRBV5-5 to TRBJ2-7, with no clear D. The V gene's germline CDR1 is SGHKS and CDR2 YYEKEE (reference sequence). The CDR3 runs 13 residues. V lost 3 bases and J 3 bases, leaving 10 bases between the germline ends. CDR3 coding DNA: TGTGCCAGCAGCTGGGCCCCAAGCTACGAGCAGTACTTC. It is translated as CASSWAPSYEQYF. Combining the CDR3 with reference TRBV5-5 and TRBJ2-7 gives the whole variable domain DAGVTQSPTHLIKTRGQQVTLRCSPISGHKSVSWYQQVLGQGPQFIFQYYEKEERGRGNFPDRFSARQFPNYSSELNVNALLLGDSALYLCASSWAPSYEQYFGPGTRLTVT.

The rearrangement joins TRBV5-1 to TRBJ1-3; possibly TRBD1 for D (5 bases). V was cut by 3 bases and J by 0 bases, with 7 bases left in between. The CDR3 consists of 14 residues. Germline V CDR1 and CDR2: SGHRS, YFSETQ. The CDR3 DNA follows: TGCGCCAGCAGCTACGACAGCTCTGGAAACACCATATATTTT. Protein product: CASSYDSSGNTIYF.

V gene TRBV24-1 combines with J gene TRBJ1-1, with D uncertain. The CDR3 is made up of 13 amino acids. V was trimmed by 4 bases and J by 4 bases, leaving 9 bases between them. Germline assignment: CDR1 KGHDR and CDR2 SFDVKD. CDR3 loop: CATSDSDGTEAFF. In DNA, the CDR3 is TGTGCCACCAGTGACTCCGACGGCACTGAAGCTTTCTTT.

The CDR3 DNA reads TGCAGCGTTGAAGGCGAACAAACAAGCACAGATACGCAGTATTTT. Translated: CSVEGEQTSTDTQYF. The chain is built from TRBV29-1 and TRBJ2-3; D remains unclear. This CDR3 region has 15 residues. CDR1 SQVTM and CDR2 ANQGSEA come from the germline V gene. The ends were cut back, 1 base at V and 0 bases at J, with 11 bases in the middle.

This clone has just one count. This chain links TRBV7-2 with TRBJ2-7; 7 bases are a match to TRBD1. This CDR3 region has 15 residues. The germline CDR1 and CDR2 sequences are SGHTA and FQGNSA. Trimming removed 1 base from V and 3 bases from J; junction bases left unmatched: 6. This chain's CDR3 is CASSLVGGRDYEQYF. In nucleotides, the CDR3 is TGTGCCAGCAGCTTAGTAGGGGGCAGAGACTACGAGCAGTACTTC.

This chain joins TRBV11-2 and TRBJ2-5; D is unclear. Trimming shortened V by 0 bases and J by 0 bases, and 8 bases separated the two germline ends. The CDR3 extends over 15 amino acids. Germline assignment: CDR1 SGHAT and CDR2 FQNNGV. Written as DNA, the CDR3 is TGTGCCAGCAGCTTAGAGGCTATGTACCAAGAGACCCAGTACTTC. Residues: CASSLEAMYQETQYF.

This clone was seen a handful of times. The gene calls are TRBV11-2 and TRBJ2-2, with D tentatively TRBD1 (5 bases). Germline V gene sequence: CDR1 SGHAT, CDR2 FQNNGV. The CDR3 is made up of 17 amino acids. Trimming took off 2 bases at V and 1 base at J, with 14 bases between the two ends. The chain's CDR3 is CASSLRLDSENTGELFF. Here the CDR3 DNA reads TGTGCCAGCAGCTTACGCCTTGACAGCGAGAACACCGGGGAGCTGTTTTTT. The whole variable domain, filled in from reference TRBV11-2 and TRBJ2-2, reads EAGVAQSPRYKIIEKRQSVAFWCNPISGHATLYWYQQILGQGPKLLIQFQNNGVVDDSQLPKDRFSAERLKGVDSTLKIQPAKLEDSAVYLCASSLRLDSENTGELFFGEGSRLTVL.

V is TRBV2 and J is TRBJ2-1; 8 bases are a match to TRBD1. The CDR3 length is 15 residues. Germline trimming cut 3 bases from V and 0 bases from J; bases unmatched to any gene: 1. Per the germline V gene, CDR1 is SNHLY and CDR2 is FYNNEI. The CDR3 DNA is TGTGCCAGCAGTGATACAGGGGGCTCCTACAATGAGCAGTTCTTC. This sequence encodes CASSDTGGSYNEQFF.

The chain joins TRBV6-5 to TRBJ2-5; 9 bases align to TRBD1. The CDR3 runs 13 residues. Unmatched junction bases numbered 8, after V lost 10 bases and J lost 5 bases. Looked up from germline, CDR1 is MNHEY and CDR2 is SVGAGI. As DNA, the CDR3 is TGTGCCACCGGGACAGGGTGGGTGGAGACCCAGTACTTC. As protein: CATGTGWVETQYF.

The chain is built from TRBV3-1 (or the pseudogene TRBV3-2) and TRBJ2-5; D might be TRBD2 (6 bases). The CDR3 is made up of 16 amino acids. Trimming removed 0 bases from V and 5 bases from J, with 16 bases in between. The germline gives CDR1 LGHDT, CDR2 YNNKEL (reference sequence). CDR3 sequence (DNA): TGTGCCAGCAGCCAAGATGGGGGGACGCCAGGGGAGACCCAGTACTTC. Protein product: CASSQDGGTPGETQYF.

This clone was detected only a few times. This CDR3 reads CASRAGTGANSPLHF. The DNA for the CDR3 is TGTGCCAGCAGGGCCGGGACAGGGGCGAATTCACCCCTCCACTTT. This chain connects TRBV6-5 to TRBJ1-6; 10 positions agree with TRBD1. V dropped 6 bases and J dropped 7; count of bases not matched to a gene: 6. Germline V lookup: CDR1 MNHEY, CDR2 SVGAGI. The CDR3 is 15 amino acids.

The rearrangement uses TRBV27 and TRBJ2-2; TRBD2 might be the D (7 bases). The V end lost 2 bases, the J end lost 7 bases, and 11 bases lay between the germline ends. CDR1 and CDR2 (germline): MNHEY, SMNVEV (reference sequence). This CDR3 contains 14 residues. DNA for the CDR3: TGTGCCAGCAGTTTAGGAGGGGGGGGCGGGGAGCTGTTTTTT. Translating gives CASSLGGGGGELFF.

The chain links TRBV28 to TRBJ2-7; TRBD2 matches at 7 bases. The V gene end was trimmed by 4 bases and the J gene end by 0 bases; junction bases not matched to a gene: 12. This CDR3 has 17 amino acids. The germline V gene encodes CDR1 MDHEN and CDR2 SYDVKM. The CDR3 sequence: CASSSYSGRLSSYEQYF. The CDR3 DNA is TGTGCCAGCAGTTCGTACTCCGGGAGGTTGAGCTCCTACGAGCAGTACTTC.

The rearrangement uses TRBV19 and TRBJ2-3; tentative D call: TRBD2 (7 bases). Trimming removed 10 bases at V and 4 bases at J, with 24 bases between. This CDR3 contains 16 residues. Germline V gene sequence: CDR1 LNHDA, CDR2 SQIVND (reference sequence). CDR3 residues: CATNQRRGGVADTQYF. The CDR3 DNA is TGTGCCACTAATCAACGGCGCGGGGGCGTAGCAGATACGCAGTATTTT.

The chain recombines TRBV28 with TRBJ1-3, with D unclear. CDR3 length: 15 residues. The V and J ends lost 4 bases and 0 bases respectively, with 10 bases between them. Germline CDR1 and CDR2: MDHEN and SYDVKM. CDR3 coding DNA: TGTGCCAGCAGTTCTTTTAGTAACTCTGGAAACACCATATATTTT. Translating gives CASSSFSNSGNTIYF.